This T cell receptor (beta chain) was sequenced in a study of T cell responses to AZD1222 COVID-19 vaccine. General observations from the study: The donors showed a predominance of white British ancestry and of females, with possible underestimation of clonal diversity. Spike-specific TCR breadth and depth rose after two AZD1222 doses. Reportedly, nearly half of unique spike TCRs recognized epitopes outside B.1.351/B.1.1.7 mutations. AZD1222 recipients seropositive at baseline numbered only 5 to 7.

Regarding this clone: The antigen is unknown.

Germline V gives CDR1 MRHNA, CDR2 SNTAGT. Between the trimmed V and J ends, which lost 0 bases and 5 bases, there was a span of 7 bases. The CDR3 consists of 14 residues. The assay was immunoSEQ multiplex PCR, and TCRdb's table has in-frame clones only and misses some. The table records about 140,000 clones, 88% of them present only once. The chain joins TRBV6-4 to TRBJ2-2; D remains unclear. This specimen consisted of peripheral blood, obtained on day 0 of AZD1222 vaccination. This clonotype was sampled from an adult in good health. CDR3: CASSDSQETGELFF. DNA for the CDR3: TGTGCCAGCAGTGACTCGCAGGAGACCGGGGAGCTGTTTTTT.